The clone carrying this T cell receptor (beta chain) is a singleton in its sample. Its antigen is currently unknown. Germline lookup yields CDR1 SNHLY and CDR2 FYNNEI. Trimming took off 6 bases at V and 0 bases at J, with 12 bases between the two ends. This CDR3 comprises 15 residues. Only CD45RO-negative cells positively selected for CCR7 counted as naive CD8 cells, so terminally differentiated effector memory CD45RA+ cells were excluded. The run depth of the assay was deep. Data came from immunoSEQ multiplex PCR; TCRdb stores just in-frame clones and leaves some out. Seen here are about 2.2 million clones, roughly 93% observed once, and the top ten hold 1.5% to 2%. The sample originates from a study of shared clonotypes between healthy human individuals. Study-level results: Researchers sampled only blood; tissue repertoires likely differ.

What was sequenced was naive CD8+ T cells from PBMCs. V usage is TRBV2 and J usage is TRBJ2-1; weak D call: TRBD1 (6 bases). The receptor's source is a young man in good health. Some clones in this sample may be carry-over from other donors' samples. The CDR3 region has the DNA TGTGCCAGCAGAGCCACAGGGAGCTCCTACAATGAGCAGTTCTTC. Protein: CASRATGSSYNEQFF.